Listed here are 29 T cell receptor beta chains from one sample, sequenced in a study of OX40 agonist ivuxolimab in advanced cancers. The method was immunoSEQ multiplex PCR; TCRdb's version includes in-frame clones alone and lacks a portion of them. This table has 66,000 or so clones, roughly 87% appearing once. The sequencing used CD4+ or CD8+ T cells sorted from blood, collected in a trial of the OX40 agonist ivuxolimab. The source of these receptors is an adult with an advanced solid tumor such as melanoma, head and neck, liver or kidney cancer.

The V and J genes are TRBV19 and TRBJ1-2, with D unresolved. The CDR3 has 15 amino acids. Germline V gene lookup returns CDR1 LNHDA and CDR2 SQIVND (reference sequence). V dropped 5 bases and J dropped 1 base, with 14 bases sitting between them. The CDR3 reads CASSQPRALNYGYTF. As DNA, the CDR3 is TGTGCCAGTAGTCAACCCCGGGCTCTTAACTATGGCTACACCTTC.

The genes are TRBV19 and TRBJ2-3; no reliable D call. The V and J ends lost 8 bases and 6 bases respectively, with 12 bases between them. CDR3 length: 12 amino acids. Germline-derived CDR1 and CDR2 are LNHDA and SQIVND (reference sequence). The CDR3 DNA sequence: TGTGCCAGTCGGGTCGACGGGGATACGCAGTATTTT. It is translated as CASRVDGDTQYF.

The genes are TRBV18 and TRBJ2-2; D remains unclear. The CDR3 totals 13 residues. Germline V CDR1 and CDR2: KGHSH, LQKENI. V lost 4 bases and J lost 4, with 7 bases in between. The CDR3 sequence is CASSLDPTGELFF. The CDR3 coding sequence is TGTGCCAGCTCACTAGACCCCACCGGGGAGCTGTTTTTT.

The rearrangement links TRBV6-5 to TRBJ2-6; D unclear. Germline values: CDR1 MNHEY, CDR2 SVGAGI. The CDR3 contains 14 residues. Trimming took off 2 bases at V and 0 bases at J, with 2 bases between the two ends. CDR3 protein: CASSYLSGANVLTF. Written as DNA, the CDR3 is TGTGCCAGCAGTTACCTCTCTGGGGCCAACGTCCTGACTTTC.

The V gene is TRBV18, the J gene TRBJ2-5, with D unresolved. The V and J ends lost 3 bases and 2 bases respectively, with 7 bases between them. The CDR3 extends over 13 amino acids. The germline V gene has CDR1 KGHSH and CDR2 LQKENI. The CDR3: CASSPRIQETQYF. In nucleotides, the CDR3 is TGTGCCAGCTCACCGCGGATTCAAGAGACCCAGTACTTC.

This chain joins TRBV30 and TRBJ2-1; the D is unclear. The CDR3 sequence is 14 residues long. CDR1 and CDR2 from the germline V gene are GTSNPN and SVGIG (reference sequence). V was shortened by 0 bases and J by 8 bases, with 14 bases between the two germline ends. The CDR3 loop is CAWSVVPIIHEQFF. The CDR3 DNA follows: TGTGCCTGGAGTGTTGTGCCAATTATTCATGAGCAGTTCTTC.

This chain uses TRBV19 with TRBJ1-1; tentative D call: TRBD1 (5 bases). CDR1 is LNHDA and CDR2 is SQIVND in the germline V gene (reference sequence). Deletions cut 7 bases from V and 9 bases from J, with 15 bases between. The CDR3 is 12 amino acids. The CDR3 protein is CASIDGGAKAFF. The CDR3 DNA sequence: TGTGCCAGTATTGATGGCGGGGCAAAAGCTTTCTTT.

The chain carries TRBV7-2 and TRBJ2-2; TRBD1 agrees at 7 bases. Germline V gives CDR1 SGHTA, CDR2 FQGNSA. The CDR3 totals 18 residues. The V segment lost 0 bases and the J segment 2 bases; nucleotides outside the gene matches: 9. Written as DNA, the CDR3 is TGTGCCAGCAGCTTAGCGCTTCTGGCAGGGGGAAACACCGGGGAGCTGTTTTTT. It specifies CASSLALLAGGNTGELFF.

The chain uses TRBV28 and TRBJ2-1; perhaps TRBD1 as D (5 bases). CDR1 is MDHEN, CDR2 SYDVKM, per germline. V dropped 7 bases and J dropped 0 bases, with 10 bases sitting between them. This CDR3 is built from 14 residues. The DNA of the CDR3 is TGTGCCAGCACGACAGAGATCTCCTACAATGAGCAGTTCTTC. Its translation is CASTTEISYNEQFF.

The V and J genes are TRBV5-5 and TRBJ1-1; TRBD1 matches 7 bases. The germline CDR1 and CDR2 sequences are SGHKS and YYEKEE (reference sequence). The CDR3 totals 14 residues. Unmatched junction bases numbered 5, after V lost 0 bases and J lost 6 bases. The CDR3 reads CASSLVVRGSEAFF. Here the CDR3 DNA reads TGTGCCAGCAGCTTGGTCGTCAGGGGGTCTGAAGCTTTCTTT.

The rearrangement uses TRBV29-1 and TRBJ2-3; weak D call: TRBD2 (7 bases). The CDR3 is 14 amino acids. Trimming left V 3 bases short and J 5 bases short, with 15 bases between. Germline-derived CDR1 and CDR2 are SQVTM and ANQGSEA. CDR3 sequence reads: CSVEAAGEGDTQYF. In DNA, the CDR3 is TGCAGCGTTGAGGCGGCAGGGGAGGGAGATACGCAGTATTTT.

Note on this clone: Other nucleotide sequences from this sample produce the same CDR3. V gene TRBV5-4 combines with J gene TRBJ1-1, with 8 bases that match TRBD1. Germline V CDR1 and CDR2: SGHNT, YYREEE (reference sequence). This CDR3 spans 16 amino acids. V dropped 0 bases and J dropped 6; count of bases not matched to a gene: 10. CDR3 bases: TGTGCCAGCAGCTTGGGAGGAGGACAGGGTCTCTCTGAAGCTTTCTTT. As protein: CASSLGGGQGLSEAFF.

The genes are TRBV19 and TRBJ2-7, with a tentative D call TRBD1 (6 bases). The CDR3 contains 14 residues. Per the germline V gene, CDR1 is LNHDA and CDR2 is SQIVND (reference sequence). V was clipped by 4 bases and J by 3 bases, with 13 bases between them. In DNA form, the CDR3 reads TGTGCCAGTAGTAACCCAGGGGTTTTCTACGAGCAGTACTTC. The encoded protein is CASSNPGVFYEQYF.

The rearrangement joins TRBV28 to TRBJ2-1; TRBD2 matches at 14 bases. CDR1 is MDHEN and CDR2 is SYDVKM in the germline V gene. J was trimmed by 0 bases and V by 4 bases; bases with no gene match: 8. CDR3 length: 19 residues. The CDR3 protein is CASSSRLAGGQSSYNEQFF. CDR3 nucleotides: TGTGCCAGCAGTTCTCGACTAGCGGGAGGGCAAAGCTCCTACAATGAGCAGTTCTTC.

The rearrangement links TRBV2 to TRBJ1-5; 8 bases match TRBD1. Unmatched junction bases numbered 6, after V lost 4 bases and J lost 1 base. This CDR3 region has 16 residues. Germline CDR1 and CDR2: SNHLY and FYNNEI. The CDR3 nucleotides read TGTGCCAGCAGTGGCAGGGGGCAAGAGAGCAATCAGCCCCAGCATTTT. This codes for CASSGRGQESNQPQHF.

This clone occurred a few times. The V gene is TRBV19, the J gene TRBJ1-6; D not certain. The germline CDR1 and CDR2 sequences are LNHDA and SQIVND (reference sequence). The CDR3 is 15 residues long. Trimming shortened V by 1 base and J by 8 bases, and 12 bases separated the two germline ends. Written as DNA, the CDR3 is TGTGCCAGTAGTATAGTAGGAAGAGTTGATTCACCCCTCCACTTT. This codes for CASSIVGRVDSPLHF.

The chain links TRBV11-3 to TRBJ1-4; D is unresolved. Trimming removed 0 bases from V and 12 bases from J, with 11 bases in between. There are 13 residues in the CDR3. Germline V gene lookup returns CDR1 SGHNT and CDR2 YENEEA. CDR3 nucleotide sequence: TGTGCCAGCAGCTTAGATAGCGCCTCGGAACTGTTTTTT. Translating gives CASSLDSASELFF.

V and J are TRBV18 and TRBJ2-7, with 8 positions matching TRBD1. Looked up from germline, CDR1 is KGHSH and CDR2 is LQKENI. This CDR3 is 14 amino acids long. Trimming cost V 2 bases and J 7 bases; bases outside gene matches: 7. CDR3 sequence reads: CASSPGTGTWEQYF. Here the CDR3 DNA reads TGTGCCAGCTCACCAGGGACAGGTACTTGGGAGCAGTACTTC.

This chain joins TRBV2 and TRBJ1-2; D call uncertain. CDR3 length: 12 amino acids. With 5 bases removed from V and 5 bases from J, the gap between germline ends came to 9 bases. The germline V gene encodes CDR1 SNHLY and CDR2 FYNNEI. The chain's CDR3 is CASSPTAYGYTF. The CDR3 DNA reads as TGTGCCAGCAGTCCGACGGCATATGGCTACACCTTC. Complete variable domain (other parts from reference TRBV2 and TRBJ1-2): EPEVTQTPSHQVTQMGQEVILRCVPISNHLYFYWYRQILGQKVEFLVSFYNNEISEKSEIFDDQFSVERPDGSNFTLKIRSTKLEDSAMYFCASSPTAYGYTFGSGTRLTVV.

The chain joins TRBV19 to TRBJ1-1; TRBD1 is a possible D gene (5 bases). This CDR3 comprises 13 residues. Germline CDR1 LNHDA, CDR2 SQIVND (reference sequence). The ends were cut back, 4 bases at V and 0 bases at J, with 6 bases in the middle. In DNA, the CDR3 is TGTGCCAGTAGTACGACAGTGAACACTGAAGCTTTCTTT. Its translation: CASSTTVNTEAFF.

Here the CDR3 reads CSALPGYTF. DNA of the CDR3: TGCAGTGCCCTCCCTGGCTACACCTTC. V and J are TRBV20-1 and TRBJ1-2; D ambiguous. V was trimmed by 6 bases and J by 7 bases, leaving 6 bases between them. The CDR3 spans 9 residues. CDR1 and CDR2 (germline): DFQATT, SNEGSKA (reference sequence).

The chain is built from TRBV6-6 and TRBJ1-6; D may be TRBD1 (5 bases). Germline lookup yields CDR1 MNHNY and CDR2 SVGAGI (reference sequence). The CDR3 contains 16 residues. The V end lost 2 bases, the J end lost 6 bases, and 14 bases lay between the germline ends. The chain's CDR3 is CASSYKGAPPNSPLHF. CDR3 nucleotides: TGTGCCAGCAGTTACAAAGGGGCGCCCCCTAATTCACCCCTCCACTTT.

The chain is built from TRBV28 and TRBJ1-5, with 8 nucleotides matching TRBD1. This CDR3 comprises 15 residues. Trimming at V came to 2 bases and at J to 7 bases, leaving 7 bases not matched to a gene. CDR1 and CDR2 from the germline V gene are MDHEN and SYDVKM. CDR3 nucleotide sequence: TGTGCCAGCAGTTTAGGACAGGGTGTCGACCAGCCCCAGCATTTT. Translated, it gives CASSLGQGVDQPQHF.

This sequence joins TRBV6-1 and TRBJ2-7; 12 bases match TRBD1. CDR3 length: 17 residues. The V and J ends lost 5 bases and 3 bases, in that order; junction bases with no gene match: 11. CDR1 and CDR2 from the germline V gene are MNHNS and SASEGT. The CDR3 here is CASSQGTGGFVLYEQYF. CDR3 bases: TGTGCCAGCAGTCAAGGGACAGGGGGCTTCGTACTCTACGAGCAGTACTTC.

This chain connects TRBV18 to TRBJ2-2, with TRBD2 identical over 8 bases. Germline values: CDR1 KGHSH, CDR2 LQKENI. After removal of 3 bases from V and 6 bases from J, the junction contained 9 bases not matched to a gene. CDR3 length: 16 residues. This CDR3 is CASSPRGGGRAGELFF. For the CDR3, the DNA is TGTGCCAGCTCACCTCGTGGCGGGGGGCGAGCCGGGGAGCTGTTTTTT. The full variable domain, rest sourced from reference TRBV18 and TRBJ2-2, is NAGVMQNPRHLVRRRGQEARLRCSPMKGHSHVYWYRQLPEEGLKFMVYLQKENIIDESGMPKERFSAEFPKEGPSILRIQQVVRGDSAAYFCASSPRGGGRAGELFFGEGSRLTVL.

In its sample, this clone was seen a few times. The chain links TRBV27 to TRBJ2-1; 10 bases line up with TRBD2. CDR1 MNHEY and CDR2 SMNVEV come from the germline V gene (reference sequence). The trim removed 4 bases at V and 6 bases at J, leaving 15 bases unmatched. There are 18 residues in the CDR3. The CDR3 region has the DNA TGTGCCAGCAGTTCCTATTCTTCGCTAGCGGGGGACCTCAATGAGCAGTTCTTC. Translating it yields CASSSYSSLAGDLNEQFF.

The gene calls are TRBV5-1 and TRBJ2-7; D is unclear. Germline V lookup: CDR1 SGHRS, CDR2 YFSETQ. V lost 4 bases, J lost 1 base, and 3 bases lay in between. The CDR3 loop spans 11 amino acids. CDR3 nucleotides: TGCGCCAGCAGCGATTCCTACGAGCAGTACTTC. Translation gives CASSDSYEQYF.

The DNA of the CDR3 is TGTGCCAGTAGTTTTGGACAGGGAAATGTTCAGCCCCAGCATTTT. This sequence encodes CASSFGQGNVQPQHF. V gene TRBV19 combines with J gene TRBJ1-5; 8 nucleotides line up with TRBD1. The CDR3 is made up of 15 amino acids. Per germline, CDR1 LNHDA and CDR2 SQIVND (reference sequence). The ends lost 5 bases at V and 6 bases at J; junction bases unmatched: 9.

The V call is TRBV20-1, the J call TRBJ1-1; no clear D gene. This CDR3 region has 11 residues. Germline V lookup: CDR1 DFQATT, CDR2 SNEGSKA (reference sequence). V shed 6 bases and J shed 1 base, with 6 bases lying between them. CDR3 in amino acids: CSAGENTEAFF. The DNA for the CDR3 is TGCAGTGCCGGGGAGAACACTGAAGCTTTCTTT.